The 22 T cell receptor beta chains reported below all come from one sample, sequenced in a study of technical replicates of blood from a few donors (dated by TCRdb to 2017 to 2019). Libraries were prepared through the immunoSEQ multiplex PCR assay. As stored in TCRdb, this immuneACCESS dataset retains in-frame rearrangements with V and J assigned. A fraction of the clones does not appear; measured against another copy, unresolved V genes explain less than half of the discrepancy, and the remainder lacks a known reason. This sample has about 56,000 clones in its table, and 90% to 95% of those were observed once. The ten largest clones add up to about 3% of the sample. Sequenced: PBMCs. The receptors shown here come from a human donor in good health. Some clones in this sample may be carry-over from other donors' samples.

The rearrangement links TRBV19 to TRBJ1-5; weak D call: TRBD1 (5 bases). CDR1 is LNHDA, CDR2 SQIVND, per germline (reference sequence). The CDR3 length is 13 residues. Trimming pared 7 bases from V and 1 base from J, leaving 8 bases between. The CDR3: CASKDRSNQPQHF. CDR3 bases: TGTGCCAGTAAAGACAGAAGCAATCAGCCCCAGCATTTT. The variable domain in full, with the rest retrieved from reference TRBV19 and TRBJ1-5, is DGGITQSPKYLFRKEGQNVTLSCEQNLNHDAMYWYRQDPGQGLRLIYYSQIVNDFQKGDIAEGYSVSREKKESFPLTVTSAQKNPTAFYLCASKDRSNQPQHFGDGTRLSIL.

The V call is TRBV4-2, the J call TRBJ2-7, with D possibly matching TRBD2 (5 bases). The CDR3 totals 14 residues. The V end lost 4 bases, the J end lost 0 bases, and 10 bases lay between the germline ends. Germline loops: CDR1 LGHNA, CDR2 YNFKEQ. The CDR3 nucleotides read TGTGCCAGCAGCCGCGGGCGGTACTCCTACGAGCAGTACTTC. Protein: CASSRGRYSYEQYF.

The CDR3 coding sequence is TGTGCCATCAGTTTTGACAGTCAAGCTAACTATGGCTACACCTTC. This translates into CAISFDSQANYGYTF. The J gene is TRBJ1-2, the V gene TRBV10-3, with a tentative D call TRBD1 (5 bases). The CDR3 runs 15 residues. CDR1 ENHRY and CDR2 SYGVKD come from the germline V gene. V shed 5 bases and J shed 0 bases, with 13 bases lying between them.

This chain connects TRBV5-1 to TRBJ2-7; TRBD2 might be the D (6 bases). The CDR3 has 15 amino acids. V lost 0 bases and J 0 bases, leaving 10 bases between the germline ends. CDR1 and CDR2 (germline): SGHRS, YFSETQ. The CDR3 region has the DNA TGCGCCAGCAGCTTGGGACCGGGAGCCTCCTACGAGCAGTACTTC. It is translated as CASSLGPGASYEQYF. The complete variable domain, with remaining parts taken from reference TRBV5-1 and TRBJ2-7, reads KAGVTQTPRYLIKTRGQQVTLSCSPISGHRSVSWYQQTPGQGLQFLFEYFSETQRNKGNFPGRFSGRQFSNSRSEMNVSTLELGDSALYLCASSLGPGASYEQYFGPGTRLTVT.

The chain carries TRBV6-6 and TRBJ1-5; D not certain. The CDR3 covers 16 residues. Germline V gene data show CDR1 as MNHNY and CDR2 as SVGAGI (reference sequence). V lost 0 bases and J lost 0, with 9 bases in between. CDR3: CASSYSAVYSNQPQHF. The DNA for the CDR3 is TGTGCCAGCAGTTACTCGGCAGTATATAGCAATCAGCCCCAGCATTTT.

V and J are TRBV6-5 and TRBJ2-7; D may be TRBD2 (6 bases). V was pared by 6 bases and J by 7 bases, with 13 bases between. CDR3 length equals 12 residues. Germline CDR1 and CDR2: MNHEY and SVGAGI. The CDR3: CASSPIGREQYF. DNA of the CDR3: TGTGCCAGCAGCCCGATTGGGAGGGAGCAGTACTTC.

V gene TRBV6-6 combines with J gene TRBJ2-7; tentative D call: TRBD2 (6 bases). V lost 4 bases, J lost 5 bases, and 12 bases lay in between. This CDR3 spans 13 amino acids. Germline loops: CDR1 MNHNY, CDR2 SVGAGI (reference sequence). CDR3 protein: CASSFPGDDEQYF. In DNA form, the CDR3 reads TGTGCCAGCAGTTTCCCGGGAGACGACGAGCAGTACTTC.

The J gene is TRBJ2-1, the V gene TRBV7-6; D may be TRBD2 (6 bases). Germline CDR1 SGHVS, CDR2 FNYEAQ. The CDR3 extends over 14 amino acids. Trimming shortened V by 5 bases and J by 6 bases, and 14 bases separated the two germline ends. CDR3 region: CASSRREYPNEQFF. The CDR3 DNA sequence: TGTGCCAGCAGCCGGCGGGAATATCCCAATGAGCAGTTCTTC.

The chain's CDR3 is CAISDREGTGANVLTF. The CDR3 DNA is TGTGCCATCAGTGACAGGGAGGGTACTGGGGCCAACGTCCTGACTTTC. The chain couples TRBV10-3 to TRBJ2-6; 7 positions match TRBD2. The CDR3 loop spans 16 amino acids. Germline CDR1 is ENHRY and CDR2 is SYGVKD. Losses at the gene ends were 3 bases for V and 2 bases for J; bases not matched to a gene: 4.

V is TRBV7-3 and J is TRBJ2-3, with D tentatively TRBD2 (6 bases). This CDR3 contains 15 residues. Trimming removed 5 bases at V and 6 bases at J, with 18 bases between. Germline loops: CDR1 SGHTA, CDR2 FQGTGA. Here the CDR3 reads CASSLLGGPQDTQYF. The CDR3 region has the DNA TGTGCCAGCAGCCTGCTCGGAGGGCCCCAGGATACGCAGTATTTT.

Points on this clone: Relative to the germline gene, one junction end is altered; a read error may explain this. The chain carries TRBV5-4 and TRBJ2-3, with D maybe TRBD2 (7 bases). There are 16 residues in the CDR3. Germline loops: CDR1 SGHNT, CDR2 YYREEE (reference sequence). The CDR3 DNA follows: TGTGCCAGCACCTTGGGTAGGGGGGGCGGCACAGATACGCAGTATTTT. This gives the protein CASTLGRGGGTDTQYF.

The chain couples TRBV11-2 to TRBJ1-5; D unresolved. The CDR3 has 13 amino acids. The germline V and J ends were trimmed by 0 bases and 6 bases, with 6 bases remaining between them. The germline gives CDR1 SGHAT, CDR2 FQNNGV. The CDR3 DNA sequence: TGTGCCAGCAGCTTAGATCGAGGTCAGCCCCAGCATTTT. This translates into CASSLDRGQPQHF.

Comment on this clone: Additional DNA sequences in this sample encode the identical CDR3. The chain joins TRBV6-5 to TRBJ2-7, with a weak D call TRBD2 (6 bases). V lost 5 bases, J lost 5 bases, and 13 bases lay in between. CDR1 and CDR2 from the germline V gene are MNHEY and SVGAGI. The CDR3 is 13 amino acids. In DNA form, the CDR3 reads TGTGCCAGCAGTCTCAGCGGGCGTGACGAGCAGTACTTC. Amino acid sequence: CASSLSGRDEQYF.

The chain links TRBV15 to TRBJ2-1, with 10 bases aligning to TRBD2. CDR1 is LNHNV and CDR2 is YYDKDF in the germline V gene (reference sequence). The V segment lost 1 base and the J segment 2 bases; nucleotides outside the gene matches: 2. The CDR3 contains 16 residues. The CDR3 sequence is CATSRALAGTYNEQFF. In nucleotides, the CDR3 is TGTGCCACCAGCAGAGCACTAGCGGGGACCTACAATGAGCAGTTCTTC.

This CDR3 reads CASSLGGGTSLNTEAFF. CDR3 nucleotide sequence: TGTGCCAGCAGCTTAGGGGGGGGGACAAGCTTGAACACTGAAGCTTTCTTT. This chain connects TRBV7-8 to TRBJ1-1, with a weak D call TRBD1 (6 bases). CDR3 length: 17 amino acids. Per germline, CDR1 SGHVS and CDR2 FQNEAQ. V gave up 1 base and J gave up 0 bases, with 15 bases separating them.

The V gene is TRBV10-3, the J gene TRBJ2-7; D remains ambiguous. CDR1 is ENHRY and CDR2 is SYGVKD in the germline V gene. V was trimmed by 0 bases and J by 3 bases, leaving 15 bases between them. This CDR3 has 16 amino acids. The CDR3 region is CAISESGGLRNYEQYF. CDR3 coding DNA: TGTGCCATCAGTGAGTCGGGTGGGCTGAGAAACTACGAGCAGTACTTC.

The chain combines TRBV30 with TRBJ1-2; D may be TRBD1 (5 bases). The ends were cut back, 2 bases at V and 7 bases at J, with 14 bases in the middle. This CDR3 is 13 amino acids long. Germline CDR1 is GTSNPN and CDR2 is SVGIG (reference sequence). CDR3 protein: CAWSSGTGGGYTF. CDR3 DNA sequence: TGTGCCTGGAGTTCCGGGACCGGGGGTGGCTACACCTTC.

This chain connects TRBV10-3 to TRBJ2-7; no clear D. The CDR3 consists of 12 residues. Germline CDR1 and CDR2: ENHRY and SYGVKD. The V and J ends lost 4 bases and 4 bases respectively, with 8 bases between them. The CDR3 sequence: CAISGQKYEQYF. The CDR3 DNA reads TGTGCCATCAGTGGGCAGAAATACGAGCAGTACTTC.

The CDR3 DNA sequence: TGTGCCAGCAGCTTAGATCTCAGGGGGGACTATGGCTACACCTTC. This translates into CASSLDLRGDYGYTF. V gene TRBV11-2 combines with J gene TRBJ1-2; 7 nucleotides match TRBD1. This CDR3 comprises 15 residues. V was pared by 0 bases and J by 3 bases, with 4 bases of the junction left unmatched. Germline lookup yields CDR1 SGHAT and CDR2 FQNNGV. Supplemented by reference TRBV11-2 and TRBJ1-2, the full variable domain reads EAGVAQSPRYKIIEKRQSVAFWCNPISGHATLYWYQQILGQGPKLLIQFQNNGVVDDSQLPKDRFSAERLKGVDSTLKIQPAKLEDSAVYLCASSLDLRGDYGYTFGSGTRLTVV.

The chain links TRBV4-3 to TRBJ2-5, with TRBD1 matching over 8 bases. The CDR3 sequence is 16 residues long. Germline CDR1 is LGHNA and CDR2 is YSLEER. V lost 0 bases and J lost 5; bases outside the gene matches: 8. CDR3 protein: CASSQDPQGAWETQYF. The CDR3, as DNA: TGCGCCAGCAGCCAAGATCCCCAGGGGGCGTGGGAGACCCAGTACTTC.

The chain links TRBV9 to TRBJ1-2; D uncertain. Trimming shortened V by 0 bases and J by 2 bases, and 11 bases separated the two germline ends. Germline CDR1 is SGDLS and CDR2 is YYNGEE. The CDR3 consists of 15 residues. The CDR3 reads CASSVEVSENYGYTF. CDR3 bases: TGTGCCAGCAGCGTAGAGGTCAGCGAGAACTATGGCTACACCTTC.

The rearrangement uses TRBV5-1 and TRBJ2-1, with 9 bases that match TRBD2. Looked up from germline, CDR1 is SGHRS and CDR2 is YFSETQ. Germline trimming cut 4 bases from V and 6 bases from J; bases unmatched to any gene: 5. The CDR3 contains 14 residues. The CDR3 loop is CASSPGTSTNEQFF. In nucleotides, the CDR3 is TGCGCCAGCAGCCCCGGGACTAGCACCAATGAGCAGTTCTTC.